This TCR beta chain was sequenced for a study of a mutant IDH1 vaccine in newly diagnosed glioma. The CDR3 consists of 14 residues. Germline lookup yields CDR1 SQVTM and CDR2 ANQGSEA. The V end was cut by 4 bases, the J end by 1 base, with 10 bases between. The data were produced by immunoSEQ multiplex PCR, yet TCRdb's version contains in-frame clones alone and is incomplete. The sample shows tens of thousands of clones, around 84% of them seen only once. Time point denoted: week 47, end of study. Topical imiquimod was applied with each vaccine dose, which held 300 ug of mutant IDH1 20-mer peptide. New WHO grade 3 or 4 astrocytomas that were IDH1-mutant and ATRX-lost had been found in donors. By share, this clone ranks as medium-sized. Antigen unknown.

The TCR comes from a woman in her 30s with glioma. Some clones in this sample may be carry-over from other donors' samples. The V gene is TRBV29-1, the J gene TRBJ1-4; TRBD1 might be the D (6 bases). The specimen comprised PBMCs, sampled from a glioma patient whose treatment included an IDH1 peptide vaccine. In DNA, the CDR3 is TGCAGCGTTGGGGCACAGGGAACTAATGAAAAACTGTTTTTT. Amino acids: CSVGAQGTNEKLFF.